This T cell receptor beta chain was recorded in a study of blood T cell repertoires in COVID-19. The wider study: Acute and convalescent COVID-19 specimens originated in the United States, Italy and Spain.

The CDR3 length is 17 residues. It was during active infection that Seattle patients were enrolled and then longitudinally followed. Profiled with immunoSEQ multiplex PCR; TCRdb holds only in-frame clones, not every one. In the table there are about 480,000 clones, approximately 89% of which are singletons. This receptor was identified in a man aged 18 to 30 with COVID-19, enrolled during active disease. Sequenced sample: peripheral blood. The genes are TRBV12-2 and TRBJ1-5; the D call of TRBD1 is as the table states it, not checked on the DNA. TRBV12-2 is a documented pseudogene. DNA for the CDR3: TGTGCAAGTCACCGGGGACAGGGAAGCCCTTTGGGCCAGCCCCAGCATTTT. Its translation is CASHRGQGSPLGQPQHF.